Here is one T cell receptor beta chain with its context. In the authors' methods: Amplification with reference gene primers provided the estimates of nucleated cell counts. TCRdb keeps only in-frame clones here, not all; method: immunoSEQ multiplex PCR. The D gene and trimming were derived from the DNA, and the V and J assignments and clone size from that table. The repertoire has more than 90,000 clones, 85% to 95% of them found once; the top ten carry approximately 5.4%. This record belongs to a study of blood T cell repertoires in COVID-19. About the study: Sample material is recorded as cDNA or gDNA derived from T cells, B-cell-depleted T cells, or PBMCs.

V lost 4 bases and J lost 0, with 9 bases in between. The germline CDR1 and CDR2 sequences are SGHRS and YFSETQ. There are 14 residues in the CDR3. The sample was peripheral blood. The rearrangement uses TRBV5-1 and TRBJ2-3, with D maybe TRBD2 (6 bases). The receptor was derived from a man in his fifties with active COVID-19. CDR3 in amino acids: CASSPGTSTDTQYF. The CDR3 DNA is TGCGCCAGCAGCCCAGGGACTAGCACAGATACGCAGTATTTT.